Listed below are T cell receptor beta chains from one sample, sequenced in a study of CD8+ T cells in alopecia areata. Assay: immunoSEQ multiplex PCR; the TCRdb copy retains only in-frame clones and omits some. Of 150,000 or so clones listed, approximately 60% are singletons. The sample was CD4+ T cells sorted from blood. All receptors come from a human donor in good health. Both conserved end residues are part of each CDR3. The order of the fields is D gene, J gene, clone size, V gene, CDR3 protein, CDR3 DNA. D genes are given only for firm matches. A clone size is listed for some rows: how often the clone was seen (once, few, many), or a class if it is expanded.

TRBD2,TRBJ2-3,NA,TRBV29-1,CSVRGLATDTQYF,TGCAGCGTCCGCGGACTAGCGACAGATACGCAGTATTTT
NA,TRBJ2-7,NA,TRBV29-1,CSVEEGTYEQYF,TGCAGCGTTGAAGAGGGGACCTACGAGCAGTACTTC
NA,TRBJ2-5,NA,TRBV29-1,CSVGTGTETQYF,TGCAGCGTCGGTACAGGGACGGAGACCCAGTACTTC
NA,TRBJ1-2,NA,TRBV2,CASSVRRMTEYGYTF,TGTGCCAGCAGTGTAAGGAGAATGACAGAGTATGGCTACACCTTC
NA,TRBJ2-5,NA,TRBV6-1,CASSLIETQYF,TGTGCCAGCAGCCTTATCGAGACCCAGTACTTC
TRBD1,TRBJ1-1,NA,TRBV6-5,CASSSGTGNTEAFF,TGTGCCAGCAGTTCCGGGACAGGGAACACTGAAGCTTTCTTT
TRBD2,TRBJ2-7,few,TRBV29-1,CSVSPGTSGYEQYF,TGCAGCGTAAGCCCCGGGACTAGCGGATACGAGCAGTACTTC
NA,TRBJ2-7,few,TRBV27,CASSSIVGQLEQYF,TGTGCCAGCAGTTCAATCGTGGGGCAGCTCGAGCAGTACTTC
NA,TRBJ1-2,NA,TRBV6-6,CASSLRGAPDYGYTF,TGTGCCAGCAGCTTACGCGGCGCCCCGGATTATGGCTACACCTTC
NA,TRBJ2-2,NA,TRBV9,CASSPRGLNTGELFF,TGTGCCAGCAGCCCCCGCGGACTGAACACCGGGGAGCTGTTTTTT
NA,TRBJ2-1,few,TRBV10-2,CASSTALLLYNEQFF,TGCGCCAGCAGTACGGCGCTGCTACTTTACAATGAGCAGTTCTTC
TRBD2,TRBJ2-5,few,TRBV29-1,CSVEDFDSPGLAGQETQYF,TGCAGCGTTGAAGACTTCGACAGTCCGGGACTAGCGGGGCAAGAGACCCAGTACTTC
NA,TRBJ2-5,many,TRBV7-9,CASSFGSPQETQYF,TGTGCCAGCAGCTTCGGGTCCCCACAAGAGACCCAGTACTTC
NA,TRBJ2-1,NA,TRBV5-1,CASSFKGGTNEQFF,TGCGCCAGCAGCTTCAAGGGCGGGACAAATGAGCAGTTCTTC
NA,TRBJ1-1,NA,TRBV5-1,CASREFENTEAFF,TGCGCCAGCAGGGAATTCGAGAACACTGAAGCTTTCTTT
NA,TRBJ2-7,few,TRBV29-1,CSVGSREQYF,TGCAGCGTTGGTTCCCGCGAGCAGTACTTC
TRBD1,TRBJ2-7,NA,TRBV29-1,CSGTGQGAIEQYF,TGCAGCGGTACGGGACAGGGGGCAATCGAGCAGTACTTC